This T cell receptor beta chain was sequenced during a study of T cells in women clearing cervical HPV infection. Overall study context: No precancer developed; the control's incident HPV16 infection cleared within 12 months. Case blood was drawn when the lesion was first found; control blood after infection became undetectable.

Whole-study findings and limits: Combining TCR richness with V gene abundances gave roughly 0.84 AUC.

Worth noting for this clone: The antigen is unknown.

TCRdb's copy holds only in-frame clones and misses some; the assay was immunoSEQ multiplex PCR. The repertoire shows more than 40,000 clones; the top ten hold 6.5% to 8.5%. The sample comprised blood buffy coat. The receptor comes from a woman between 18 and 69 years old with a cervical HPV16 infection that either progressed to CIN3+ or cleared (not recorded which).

The DNA read from the CDR3 is TGTGCCAGCAGCTTATGGCAGGTTCAAGAGACC. This codes for CASSLWQVQET. The CDR3 as a whole reads CASSLWQVQETQYF. The V call is TRBV7-8, the J call TRBJ2-5; no reliable D call. With the read ending 3 residues before the CDR3 end, the germline J gene is used to fill in that end. Germline V gives CDR1 SGHVS, CDR2 FQNEAQ. The CDR3 sequence is 14 residues long. The V and J ends lost 2 bases and 2 bases respectively, with 9 bases between them. The whole variable domain, filled in from reference TRBV7-8 and TRBJ2-5, reads GAGVSQSPRYKVAKRGQDVALRCDPISGHVSLFWYQQALGQGPEFLTYFQNEAQLDKSGLPSDRFFAERPEGSVSTLKIQRTQQEDSAVYLCASSLWQVQETQYFGPGTRLLVL.